The following is a T cell receptor (beta chain) sequence with its context. This entry is derived from a study of T cell changes during pregnancy in multiple sclerosis. Libraries were prepared by immunoSEQ multiplex PCR; TCRdb keeps only in-frame clonotypes and omits some of them. The table includes roughly 75,000 clones, roughly 92% detected once. The germline V gene has CDR1 GTSNPN and CDR2 SVGIG (reference sequence). V gave up 1 base and J gave up 7 bases, with 5 bases separating them. This CDR3 is built from 11 residues. Sequencing used peripheral blood, obtained in the third trimester of pregnancy. The source is a female donor in good health, enrolled as a control in a pregnancy study. The rearrangement links TRBV30 to TRBJ2-1; D is undetermined. The CDR3 DNA sequence: TGTGCCTGGAGTGACAGAAATGAGCAGTTCTTC. Encoded protein: CAWSDRNEQFF.